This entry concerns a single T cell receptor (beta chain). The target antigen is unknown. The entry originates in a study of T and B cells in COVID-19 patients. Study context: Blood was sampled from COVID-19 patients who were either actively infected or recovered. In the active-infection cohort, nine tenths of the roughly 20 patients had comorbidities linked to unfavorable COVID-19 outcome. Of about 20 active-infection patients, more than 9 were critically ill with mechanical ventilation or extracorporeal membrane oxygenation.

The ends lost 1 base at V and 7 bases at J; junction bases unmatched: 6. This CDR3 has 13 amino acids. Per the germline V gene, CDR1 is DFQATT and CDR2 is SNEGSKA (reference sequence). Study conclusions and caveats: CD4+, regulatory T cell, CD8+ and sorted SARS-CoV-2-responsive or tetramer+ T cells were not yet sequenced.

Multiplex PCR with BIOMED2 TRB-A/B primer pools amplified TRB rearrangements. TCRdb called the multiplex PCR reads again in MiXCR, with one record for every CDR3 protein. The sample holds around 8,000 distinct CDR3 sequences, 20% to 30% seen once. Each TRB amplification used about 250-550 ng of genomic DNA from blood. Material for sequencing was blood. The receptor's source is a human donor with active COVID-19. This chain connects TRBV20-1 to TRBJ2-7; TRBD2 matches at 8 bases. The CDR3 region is CSARAGTSWEQYF. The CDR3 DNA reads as TGCAGTGCTAGAGCCGGGACTAGTTGGGAGCAGTACTTC.